The sequence of this T cell receptor (beta chain) was determined in a study of T-cell reconstitution after alpha-beta-depleted transplantation in children. Study-wide results and caveats: After transplant, at about two months, alpha-beta T cells were reportedly derived from several hundred expanded graft clones. Counts and diversity of T cells one year after transplant came mostly from newly produced T cells. TCRbeta diversity was high at day 60 in some patients (a result of surviving recipient T cells and thymic progenitors).

V was trimmed by 2 bases and J by 0 bases, leaving 16 bases between them. The CDR3 runs 16 residues. The germline V gene has CDR1 SQVTM and CDR2 ANQGSEA. At least ten counts were recorded for this clonotype. Its antigen is as yet unknown. Preparation of the TCRbeta library was carried out with unique molecular identifiers. TCRdb re-called the PCR reads with MiXCR, one entry per CDR3 protein. This table has about 180,000 distinct CDR3 sequences, over 8.5% appearing once. This rearrangement joins TRBV29-1 to TRBJ1-2, with D possibly TRBD1 on 6 matching bases. The sequences come from PBMCs, collected before TCRalphabeta/CD19-depleted stem cell transplant. This clonotype was sampled from a boy between 2 and 10 years old with acute myeloid leukemia, due to receive a stem cell transplant. The CDR3 DNA follows: TGCAGCGTTGAATTGGGGGGCGGACCCTCTAACTATGGCTACACCTTC. It translates to CSVELGGGPSNYGYTF.